The rows below give T cell receptor beta chains drawn from one sample of a study of spatial heterogeneity in lung cancer. Via MiXCR, TCRdb re-called the 5' RACE reads, giving one row per CDR3 protein. The sample consists of around 47,000 distinct CDR3 sequences, around 7.7% of them appearing once. The sample consisted of PBMCs, taken at follow-up. Receptors were obtained from a female donor with early-stage non-small cell lung cancer. Both conserved end residues are part of each CDR3. The D gene is left open where the match is weak. Some rows have no size entry. The others give once, few or many, or a class for an expanded clone.

j_gene,d_gene,abundance,v_gene,CDR3aa,CDR3nt
TRBJ1-4,TRBD1,once,TRBV10-3,CAISSRGGNEKLFF,TGTGCCATCAGTAGCCGAGGGGGCAATGAAAAACTGTTTTTT
TRBJ1-1,-,-,TRBV19,CASSIFAGTTEAFF,TGTGCCAGTAGTATTTTTGCAGGGACCACTGAAGCTTTCTTT
TRBJ2-3,TRBD1,-,TRBV6-5,CASSPGQGEWYADTQYF,TGTGCCAGCAGCCCGGGACAGGGAGAATGGTATGCAGATACGCAGTATTTT
TRBJ1-5,-,few,TRBV2,CASSSDRPLLF,TGTGCCAGCAGCTCGGACAGACCCCTGCTTTTT
TRBJ1-2,-,few,TRBV19,CASRALGGHLGYTF,TGTGCCAGTAGGGCGCTCGGGGGGCACTTGGGCTACACCTTC
TRBJ2-3,TRBD1,-,TRBV12-3/TRBV12-4,CASSQGTGRDTQYF,TGTGCCAGCAGCCAGGGGACAGGGCGGGATACGCAGTATTTT
TRBJ1-6,-,-,TRBV7-2,CASSSKYSYNSPLHF,TGTGCCAGCAGCTCAAAGTACTCCTATAATTCACCCCTCCACTTT
TRBJ1-2,TRBD1,many,TRBV15,CATSRDRTGKRSLYGYTF,TGTGCCACCAGCAGAGATCGGACAGGGAAAAGGTCCCTCTATGGCTACACCTTC
TRBJ2-1,TRBD1,-,TRBV3-1,CASSDGRQGQYNEQFF,TGTGCCAGCAGCGACGGAAGACAGGGACAGTACAATGAGCAGTTCTTC
TRBJ1-1,-,few,TRBV6-2/TRBV6-3,CASSYSQPRNTEAFF,TGTGCCAGCAGTTATAGTCAGCCCAGGAACACTGAAGCTTTCTTT